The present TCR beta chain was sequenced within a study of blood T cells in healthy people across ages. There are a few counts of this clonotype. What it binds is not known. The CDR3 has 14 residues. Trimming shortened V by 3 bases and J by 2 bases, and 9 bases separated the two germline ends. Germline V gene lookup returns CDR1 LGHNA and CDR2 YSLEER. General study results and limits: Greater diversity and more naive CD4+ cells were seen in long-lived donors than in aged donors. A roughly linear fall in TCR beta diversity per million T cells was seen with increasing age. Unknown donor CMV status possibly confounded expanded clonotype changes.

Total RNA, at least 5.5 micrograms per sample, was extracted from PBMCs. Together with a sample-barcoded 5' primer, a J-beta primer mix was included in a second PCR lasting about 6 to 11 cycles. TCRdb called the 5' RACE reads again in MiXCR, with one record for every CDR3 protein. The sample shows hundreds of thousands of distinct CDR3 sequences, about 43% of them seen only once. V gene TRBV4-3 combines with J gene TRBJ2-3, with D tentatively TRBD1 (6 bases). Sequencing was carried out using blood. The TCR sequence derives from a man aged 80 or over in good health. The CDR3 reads CASSHGQPTDTQYF. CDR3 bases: TGCGCCAGCAGCCACGGACAGCCCACAGATACGCAGTATTTT.